The clone carrying this T cell receptor beta chain was seen once. A much larger clone sits a single nucleotide away, making a read error possible. The data belong to a study of T cells in Graves' hyperthyroidism and ophthalmopathy. Amplified TCR beta CDR3 regions came from RNA transcripts. A set of HTBI primers served as the primers for a first-round RT-PCR of the TCR CDR3. TCRdb analysed the multiplex PCR reads with MiXCR anew, one entry per CDR3 protein. The data contain over 500,000 distinct CDR3 sequences, 40% to 50% of them singletons. Germline assignment: CDR1 SGHNT and CDR2 YYREEE (reference sequence). The CDR3 totals 15 residues.

The specimen sequenced was peripheral blood or thyroid tissue (not recorded which). The receptor was derived from an adult woman with Graves' disease, either hyperthyroidism or ophthalmopathy (not recorded which). V is TRBV5-4 and J is TRBJ2-2; the match to TRBD2 covers 13 bases. The CDR3 loop reads CASSSLAGGPQELLF. DNA of the CDR3: TGTGCCAGCAGCTCACTAGCGGGAGGGCCGCAGGAGCTGTTATTT. The whole variable domain, remainder taken from reference TRBV5-4 and TRBJ2-2, is ETGVTQSPTHLIKTRGQQVTLRCSSQSGHNTVSWYQQALGQGPQFIFQYYREEENGRGNFPPRFSGLQFPNYSSELNVNALELDDSALYLCASSSLAGGPQELLFGEGSRLTVL.